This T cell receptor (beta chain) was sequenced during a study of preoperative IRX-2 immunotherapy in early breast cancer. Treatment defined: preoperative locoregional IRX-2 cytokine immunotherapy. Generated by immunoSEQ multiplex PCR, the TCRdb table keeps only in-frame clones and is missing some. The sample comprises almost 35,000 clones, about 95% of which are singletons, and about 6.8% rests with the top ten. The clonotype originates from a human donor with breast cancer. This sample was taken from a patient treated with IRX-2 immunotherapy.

The CDR3 DNA reads as TGTGCCAGCAGCCAAGTGGCGGGGCCCGGCTACACCTTC. This gives the protein CASSQVAGPGYTF. The chain links TRBV4-2 to TRBJ1-2; perhaps TRBD1 as D (5 bases). V lost 1 base to trimming and J lost 8 bases, with 11 bases between them. CDR1 is LGHNA, CDR2 YNFKEQ, per germline. The CDR3 loop spans 13 amino acids.